Listed below are T cell receptor beta chains from one sample, sequenced in a study of T cell changes during pregnancy in multiple sclerosis. Profiling relied on immunoSEQ multiplex PCR, and the TCRdb table lists in-frame clones only, not all of them. In the table there are about 98,000 clones, about 92% of which are singletons. The material was peripheral blood, obtained after pregnancy. Every receptor here comes from a female donor in good health, enrolled as a control in a pregnancy study. Both conserved end residues are part of each CDR3. D genes are given only for firm matches. Clone size is stated in some rows and not others, as once, few, many or a class when expanded.

TRBJ1-1 | TRBD1 | - | TRBV14 | CASSAYRGMTAFF | TGTGCCAGCAGTGCTTACAGGGGTATGACTGCTTTCTTT
TRBJ2-5 | - | - | TRBV28 | CASSFLPVGLKAAQYF | TGTGCCAGCAGTTTTTTACCGGTCGGATTAAAGGCGGCCCAGTACTTC
TRBJ1-1 | TRBD1 | - | TRBV9 | CASSVVAGGNTEAFF | TGTGCCAGCAGCGTAGTGGCAGGGGGGAACACTGAAGCTTTCTTT
TRBJ2-1 | - | - | TRBV23-1 | CASSQKNSSGQGRNEQFF | TGCGCCAGCAGTCAAAAAAATTCGTCGGGCCAGGGCAGGAATGAGCAGTTCTTC
TRBJ1-1 | - | few | TRBV7-6 | CASSPRTEFAFF | TGTGCCAGCAGCCCGAGGACAGAATTTGCTTTCTTT
TRBJ1-2 | - | - | TRBV6-6 | CASSYSAAVYGYTF | TGTGCCAGCAGTTACTCGGCGGCAGTCTATGGCTACACCTTC
TRBJ2-5 | - | - | TRBV18 | CASSPGGQETQYF | TGTGCCAGCTCACCCGGCGGACAAGAGACCCAGTACTTC
TRBJ2-7 | TRBD1 | - | TRBV7-2 | CASSWATGSYEQYF | TGTGCCAGCAGCTGGGCGACAGGGTCCTACGAGCAGTACTTC
TRBJ1-3 | - | - | TRBV2 | CASSSGNTIYF | TGTGCCAGCTCGTCTGGAAACACCATATATTTT
TRBJ1-5 | TRBD1 | - | TRBV29-1 | CSVRTGDNQPQHF | TGCAGCGTTCGTACAGGGGACAATCAGCCCCAGCATTTT
TRBJ2-7 | - | - | TRBV6-5 | CASSYSRLVYEQYF | TGTGCCAGCAGTTACTCGAGACTAGTATACGAGCAGTACTTC
TRBJ1-3 | - | - | TRBV10-3 | CATDSASGNTIYF | TGTGCCACCGACTCAGCCTCTGGAAACACCATATATTTT
TRBJ1-3 | - | - | TRBV7-8 | CASSSQSSWGNTIYF | TGTGCCAGCAGCTCCCAGTCTTCCTGGGGAAACACCATATATTTT
TRBJ2-1 | TRBD1 | - | TRBV6-1 | CASSGPPDRGQGEQFF | TGTGCCAGCAGTGGCCCCCCGGACAGGGGACAGGGTGAGCAGTTCTTC
TRBJ2-2 | TRBD2 | - | TRBV5-6 | CASSLGLAGIPGELFF | TGTGCCAGCAGCCTAGGACTAGCGGGAATTCCCGGGGAGCTGTTTTTT
TRBJ2-1 | TRBD2 | - | TRBV5-6 | CASSPSIAGGSYNEQFF | TGTGCCAGCAGCCCTTCGATAGCGGGAGGGTCTTACAATGAGCAGTTCTTC
TRBJ2-4 | TRBD1 | - | TRBV5-1 | CASSHGQGIAKNIQYF | TGCGCCAGCAGCCACGGACAGGGTATTGCCAAAAACATTCAGTACTTC
TRBJ1-2 | TRBD1 | - | TRBV5-6 | CASSLAGTGASYGYTF | TGTGCCAGCAGCTTGGCCGGGACAGGGGCCTCCTATGGCTACACCTTC
TRBJ1-2 | - | - | TRBV27 | CASRGPFIRPSQNNANYGYTF | TGTGCCAGCCGCGGCCCATTTATTCGTCCATCCCAGAACAATGCTAACTATGGCTACACCTTC
TRBJ2-7 | - | - | TRBV6-5 | CASSFTSSSYEQYF | TGTGCCAGCAGTTTCACTTCTAGCTCCTACGAGCAGTACTTC
TRBJ2-1 | TRBD1 | once | TRBV12-5 | CASGVTGTGKDEQFF | TGTGCTAGTGGGGTGACCGGGACAGGGAAAGATGAGCAGTTCTTC
TRBJ1-2 | - | - | TRBV2 | CASSAQGLSTYYGYTF | TGTGCCAGCAGTGCACAGGGATTGAGTACCTATTATGGCTACACCTTC
TRBJ2-7 | - | once | TRBV6-6 | CASSSNYEQYF | TGTGCCAGCAGTTCCAACTACGAGCAGTACTTC
TRBJ1-2 | TRBD1 | - | TRBV29-1 | CSVGDRGRSGYGYTF | TGCAGCGTTGGGGACAGGGGGCGTAGTGGCTATGGCTACACCTTC